The T cell receptor (beta chain) under discussion was sequenced for a study of blood T cell repertoires in COVID-19. Turning to the study itself: Material from acute and convalescent COVID-19 was sourced from the United States, Italy and Spain. Sources were T cells, B-cell-depleted T cells, or PBMCs; the material itself was cDNA or gDNA.

Clones were sequenced by immunoSEQ multiplex PCR, and TCRdb holds only the in-frame ones, with some missing. The table has over 250,000 clones, around 85% seen once; the top ten hold about 10%. Germline loops: CDR1 SGHRS, CDR2 YFSETQ. The CDR3 sequence is 14 residues long. V was trimmed by 4 bases and J by 2 bases, leaving 10 bases between them. This clone came up a few times. The sample comprised peripheral blood. The gene calls are TRBV5-1 and TRBJ1-5; possibly TRBD1 for D (5 bases). This clonotype was obtained from a woman in her 70s with acute or convalescent COVID-19. This CDR3 is CASSIDSRNQPQHF. In DNA form, the CDR3 reads TGCGCCAGCAGCATCGACAGCCGCAATCAGCCCCAGCATTTT.